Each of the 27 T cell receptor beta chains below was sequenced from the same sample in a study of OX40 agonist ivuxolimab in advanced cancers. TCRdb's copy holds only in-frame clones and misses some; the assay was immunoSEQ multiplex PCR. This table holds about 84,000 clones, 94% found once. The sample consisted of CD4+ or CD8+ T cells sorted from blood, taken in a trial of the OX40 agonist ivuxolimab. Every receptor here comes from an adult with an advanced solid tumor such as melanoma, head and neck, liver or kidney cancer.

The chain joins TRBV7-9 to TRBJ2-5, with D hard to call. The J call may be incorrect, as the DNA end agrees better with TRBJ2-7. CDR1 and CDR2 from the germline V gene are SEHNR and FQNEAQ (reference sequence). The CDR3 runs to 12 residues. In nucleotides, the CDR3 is TGTGCCAGCAGCCCAGAGTCCTACGAGCAGTACTTC. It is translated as CASSPESYEQYF.

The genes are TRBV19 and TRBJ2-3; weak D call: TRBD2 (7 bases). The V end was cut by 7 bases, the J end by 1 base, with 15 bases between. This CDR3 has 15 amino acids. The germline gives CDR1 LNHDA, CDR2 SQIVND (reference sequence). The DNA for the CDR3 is TGTGCCAGTACGCCCTGGGGGGGCCGCACAGATACGCAGTATTTT. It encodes CASTPWGGRTDTQYF. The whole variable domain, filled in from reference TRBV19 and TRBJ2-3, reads DGGITQSPKYLFRKEGQNVTLSCEQNLNHDAMYWYRQDPGQGLRLIYYSQIVNDFQKGDIAEGYSVSREKKESFPLTVTSAQKNPTAFYLCASTPWGGRTDTQYFGPGTRLTVL.

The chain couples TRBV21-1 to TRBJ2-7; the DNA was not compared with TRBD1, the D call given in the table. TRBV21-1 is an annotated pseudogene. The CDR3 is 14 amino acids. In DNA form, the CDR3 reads TGTGCCAGCAGCAAACTCCGGGACAGCTACGAGCAGTACTTC. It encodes CASSKLRDSYEQYF.

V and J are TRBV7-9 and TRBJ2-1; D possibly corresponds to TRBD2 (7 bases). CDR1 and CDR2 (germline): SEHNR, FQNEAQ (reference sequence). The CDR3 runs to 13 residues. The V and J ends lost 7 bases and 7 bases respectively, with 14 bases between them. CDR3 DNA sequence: TGTGCCAGCACCAAAGGGGGGGGTAATGAGCAGTTCTTC. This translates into CASTKGGGNEQFF.

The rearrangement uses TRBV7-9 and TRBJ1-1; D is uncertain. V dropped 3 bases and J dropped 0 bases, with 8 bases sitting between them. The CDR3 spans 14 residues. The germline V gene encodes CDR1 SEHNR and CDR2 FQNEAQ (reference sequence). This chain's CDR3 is CASSLRLMNTEAFF. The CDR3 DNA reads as TGTGCCAGCAGCTTGAGGTTGATGAACACTGAAGCTTTCTTT.

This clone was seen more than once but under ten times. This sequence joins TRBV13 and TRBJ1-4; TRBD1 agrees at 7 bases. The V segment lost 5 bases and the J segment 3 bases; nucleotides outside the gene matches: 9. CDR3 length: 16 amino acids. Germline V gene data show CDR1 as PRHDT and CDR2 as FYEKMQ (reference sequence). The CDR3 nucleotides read TGTGCCAGCAGCCAATACCCCGACAGGGCTAATGAAAAACTGTTTTTT. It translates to CASSQYPDRANEKLFF.

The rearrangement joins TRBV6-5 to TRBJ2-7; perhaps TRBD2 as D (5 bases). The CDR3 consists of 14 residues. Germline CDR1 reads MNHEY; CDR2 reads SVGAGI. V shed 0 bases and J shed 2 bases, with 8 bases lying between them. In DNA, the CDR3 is TGTGCCAGCAGTTACTCGGCTAGCCCCTACGAGCAGTACTTC. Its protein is CASSYSASPYEQYF.

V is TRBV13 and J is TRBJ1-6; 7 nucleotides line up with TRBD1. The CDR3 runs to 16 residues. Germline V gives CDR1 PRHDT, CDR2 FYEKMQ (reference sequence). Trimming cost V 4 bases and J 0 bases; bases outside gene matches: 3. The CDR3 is CASSSDRFSYNSPLHF. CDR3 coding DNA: TGTGCCAGCAGCTCGGACAGGTTCTCCTATAATTCACCCCTCCACTTT.

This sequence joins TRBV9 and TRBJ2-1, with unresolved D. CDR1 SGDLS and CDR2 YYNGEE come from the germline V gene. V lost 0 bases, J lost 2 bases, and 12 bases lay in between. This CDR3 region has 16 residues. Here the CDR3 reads CASSVGRHLAYNEQFF. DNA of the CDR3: TGTGCCAGCAGCGTAGGACGCCACCTCGCCTACAATGAGCAGTTCTTC.

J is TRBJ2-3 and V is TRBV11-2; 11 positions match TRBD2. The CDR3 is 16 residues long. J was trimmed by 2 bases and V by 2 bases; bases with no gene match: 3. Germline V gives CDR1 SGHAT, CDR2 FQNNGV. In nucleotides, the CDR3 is TGTGCCAGCAGCTTACTAGCGGGAGGACCCACAGATACGCAGTATTTT. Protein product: CASSLLAGGPTDTQYF.

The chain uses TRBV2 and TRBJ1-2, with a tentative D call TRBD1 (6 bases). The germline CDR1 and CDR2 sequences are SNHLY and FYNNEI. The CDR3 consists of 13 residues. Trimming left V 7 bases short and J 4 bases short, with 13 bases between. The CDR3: CASTMTGTYGYTF. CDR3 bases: TGTGCCAGCACCATGACAGGCACCTATGGCTACACCTTC.

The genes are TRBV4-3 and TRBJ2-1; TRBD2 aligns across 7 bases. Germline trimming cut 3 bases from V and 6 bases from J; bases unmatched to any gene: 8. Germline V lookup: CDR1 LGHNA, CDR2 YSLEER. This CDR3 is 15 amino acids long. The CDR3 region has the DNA TGCGCCAGCAGCCAGGAGCGGGATCTAACCAATGAGCAGTTCTTC. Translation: CASSQERDLTNEQFF.

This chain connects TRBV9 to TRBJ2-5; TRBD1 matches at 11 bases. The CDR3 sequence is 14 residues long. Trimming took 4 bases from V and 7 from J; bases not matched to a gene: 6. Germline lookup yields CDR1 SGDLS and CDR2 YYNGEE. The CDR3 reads CASSPRDRGWTQYF. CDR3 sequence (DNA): TGTGCCAGCAGCCCCCGGGACAGGGGGTGGACCCAGTACTTC.

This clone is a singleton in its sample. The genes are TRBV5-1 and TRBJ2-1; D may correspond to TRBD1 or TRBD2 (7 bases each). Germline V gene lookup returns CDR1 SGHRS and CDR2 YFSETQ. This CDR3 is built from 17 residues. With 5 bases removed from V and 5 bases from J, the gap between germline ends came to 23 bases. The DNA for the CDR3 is TGCGCCAGCAGAGGGGGAGGGGGCGTGCAAGACCACAATGAGCAGTTCTTC. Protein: CASRGGGGVQDHNEQFF.

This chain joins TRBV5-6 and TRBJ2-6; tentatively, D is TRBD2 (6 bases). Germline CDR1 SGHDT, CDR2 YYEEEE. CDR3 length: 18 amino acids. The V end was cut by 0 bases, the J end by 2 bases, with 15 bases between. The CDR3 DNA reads TGTGCCAGCAGCTTGGTACTAGCCTATAGGCCTGGGGCCAACGTCCTGACTTTC. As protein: CASSLVLAYRPGANVLTF.

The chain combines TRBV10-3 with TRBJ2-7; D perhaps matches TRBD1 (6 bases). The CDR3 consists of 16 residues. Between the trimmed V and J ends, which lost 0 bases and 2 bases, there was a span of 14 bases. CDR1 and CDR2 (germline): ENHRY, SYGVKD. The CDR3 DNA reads TGTGCCATCAGTGAGTCAGTGGCAGGGGCCCCCTACGAGCAGTACTTC. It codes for CAISESVAGAPYEQYF.

CDR3 sequence: CASRPTVNTEAFF. CDR3 nucleotide sequence: TGTGCCAGCAGACCAACAGTGAACACTGAAGCTTTCTTT. V and J are TRBV9 and TRBJ1-1, with D hard to call. CDR3 length equals 13 residues. CDR1 and CDR2 (germline): SGDLS, YYNGEE. V lost 5 bases to trimming and J lost 0 bases, with 8 bases between them.

CDR3 loop: CASRATGKYEQYF. In DNA form, the CDR3 reads TGTGCCAGCAGGGCGACAGGGAAGTACGAGCAGTACTTC. This rearrangement joins TRBV6-5 to TRBJ2-7; 7 nucleotides align to TRBD1. CDR3 length: 13 amino acids. J was trimmed by 4 bases and V by 6 bases; bases with no gene match: 6. Germline CDR1 and CDR2: MNHEY and SVGAGI.

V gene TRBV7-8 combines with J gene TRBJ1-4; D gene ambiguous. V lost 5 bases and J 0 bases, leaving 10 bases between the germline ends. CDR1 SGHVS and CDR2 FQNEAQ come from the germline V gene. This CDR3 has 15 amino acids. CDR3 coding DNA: TGTGCCAGCAGCGCGTCAGATGCAACTAATGAAAAACTGTTTTTT. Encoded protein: CASSASDATNEKLFF.

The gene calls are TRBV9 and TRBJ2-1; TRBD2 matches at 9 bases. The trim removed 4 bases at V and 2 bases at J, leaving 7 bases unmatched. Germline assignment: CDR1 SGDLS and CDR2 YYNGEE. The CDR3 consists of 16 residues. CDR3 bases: TGTGCCAGCAGCCCTAGCGGGGCGGTCCCCTACAATGAGCAGTTCTTC. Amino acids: CASSPSGAVPYNEQFF. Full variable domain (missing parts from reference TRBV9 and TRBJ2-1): DSGVTQTPKHLITATGQRVTLRCSPRSGDLSVYWYQQSLDQGLQFLIQYYNGEERAKGNILERFSAQQFPDLHSELNLSSLELGDSALYFCASSPSGAVPYNEQFFGPGTRLTVL.

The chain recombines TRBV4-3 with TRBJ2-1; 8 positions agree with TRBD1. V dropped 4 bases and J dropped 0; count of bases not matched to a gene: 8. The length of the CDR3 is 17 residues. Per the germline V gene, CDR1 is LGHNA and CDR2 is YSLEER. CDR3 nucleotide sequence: TGCGCCAGCAGCCCAACCACCAGGGGGCCCTCCTACAATGAGCAGTTCTTC. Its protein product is CASSPTTRGPSYNEQFF.

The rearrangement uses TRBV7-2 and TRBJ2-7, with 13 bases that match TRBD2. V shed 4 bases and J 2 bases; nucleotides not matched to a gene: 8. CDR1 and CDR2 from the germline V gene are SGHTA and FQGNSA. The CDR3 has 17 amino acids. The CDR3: CASSYTTGTSGTYEQYF. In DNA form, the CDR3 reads TGTGCCAGCAGCTACACGACCGGGACTAGCGGGACCTACGAGCAGTACTTC.

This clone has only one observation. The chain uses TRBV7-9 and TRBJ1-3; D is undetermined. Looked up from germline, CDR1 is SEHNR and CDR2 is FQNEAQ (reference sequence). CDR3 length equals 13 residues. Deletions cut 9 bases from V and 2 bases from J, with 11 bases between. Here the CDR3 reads CARPRAAGNTIYF. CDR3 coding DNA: TGTGCCAGGCCAAGGGCGGCTGGAAACACCATATATTTT.

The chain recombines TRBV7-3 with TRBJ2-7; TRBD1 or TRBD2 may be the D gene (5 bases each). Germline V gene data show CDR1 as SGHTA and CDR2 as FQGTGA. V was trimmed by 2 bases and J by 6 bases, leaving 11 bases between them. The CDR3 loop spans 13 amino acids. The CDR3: CASSLEGYCEQYF. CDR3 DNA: TGTGCCAGCAGCTTAGAGGGGTACTGCGAGCAGTACTTC.

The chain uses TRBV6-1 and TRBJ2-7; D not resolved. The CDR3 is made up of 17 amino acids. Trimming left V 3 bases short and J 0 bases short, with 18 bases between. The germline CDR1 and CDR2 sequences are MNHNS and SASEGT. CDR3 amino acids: CASSDVGFLPLSYEQYF. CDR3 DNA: TGTGCCAGCAGTGACGTCGGGTTCCTCCCCCTCTCCTACGAGCAGTACTTC.

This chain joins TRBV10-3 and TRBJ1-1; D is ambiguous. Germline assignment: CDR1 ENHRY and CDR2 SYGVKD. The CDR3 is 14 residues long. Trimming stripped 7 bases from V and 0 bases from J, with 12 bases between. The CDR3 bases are TGTGCCATCAATGACGGGAGTCTGAACACTGAAGCTTTCTTT. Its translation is CAINDGSLNTEAFF.

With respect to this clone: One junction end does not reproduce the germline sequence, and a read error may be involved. The CDR3 DNA reads as TGTGCCAGTACTATAAGCCGATTGTACACTGAAGCTTTCTTT. As protein: CASTISRLYTEAFF. The rearrangement uses TRBV19 and TRBJ1-1; D gene ambiguous. There are 14 residues in the CDR3. Germline CDR1 and CDR2: LNHDA and SQIVND (reference sequence).